Listed here is a single T cell receptor (beta chain). Germline V gives CDR1 SGHNT, CDR2 YYREEE (reference sequence). The CDR3 is 15 amino acids. V lost 7 bases and J lost 0, with 13 bases in between. This record comes from a study of shared clonotypes between healthy human individuals. Every immunoSEQ plate was one replicate of a subset's evenly spread DNA. This table comes from immunoSEQ multiplex PCR, and its TCRdb copy is limited to in-frame clones, with some not included. The data hold just over 2,000,000 clones, with 95% observed a single time. Naive CD4+ cells were CD45RA-selected; the remaining cells were memory.

The J gene is TRBJ2-2, the V gene TRBV5-4; a weak D match, TRBD2 (5 bases). The sample comprised naive CD4+ T cells sorted from blood. Subset here: CD45RA+ positively selected. This TCR was sampled from a man aged 18-30 years in good health. Written as DNA, the CDR3 is TGTGCCAGCGGTCTGACCGGGGCGAACACCGGGGAGCTGTTTTTT. Translating it yields CASGLTGANTGELFF.